This T cell receptor beta chain was retrieved from a study of T cell repertoires in cytomegalovirus infection. Study at large: The authors used CMV epitopes that were HLA-C-restricted (recently identified) and HLA-B-restricted (well studied). An indication of both CMV infection and matching HLA type came from public TCR beta signatures. Findings and limits, study-wide: HLA-C-restricted CMV-specific TCR beta clonotypes were dominant in the ex vivo response. Individuals carrying CMV plus the relevant HLA were identified by cumulative frequency of public TCR beta families.

The CDR3 contains 19 residues. Losses at the gene ends were 0 bases for V and 7 bases for J; bases not matched to a gene: 15. The V gene's germline CDR1 is LGHNA and CDR2 YNFKEQ. As concerns this clonotype: What it recognizes is unknown.

One entry per CDR3 protein results from TCRdb running MiXCR on the reads. The sample yields around 340,000 distinct CDR3 sequences, 25% to 35% seen once. V is TRBV4-2 and J is TRBJ2-1; the match to TRBD2 covers 10 bases. The specimen comprised cultured PBMCs, sampled from culture after CMV antigen stimulation. This TCR derives from a human donor in good health (CMV status not recorded). Some clones in this sample may be carry-over from other donors' samples. The chain's CDR3 is CASSQESLISGGAVNEQFF. CDR3 bases: TGTGCCAGCAGCCAAGAGAGCCTTATCAGCGGGGGGGCCGTTAATGAGCAGTTCTTC.